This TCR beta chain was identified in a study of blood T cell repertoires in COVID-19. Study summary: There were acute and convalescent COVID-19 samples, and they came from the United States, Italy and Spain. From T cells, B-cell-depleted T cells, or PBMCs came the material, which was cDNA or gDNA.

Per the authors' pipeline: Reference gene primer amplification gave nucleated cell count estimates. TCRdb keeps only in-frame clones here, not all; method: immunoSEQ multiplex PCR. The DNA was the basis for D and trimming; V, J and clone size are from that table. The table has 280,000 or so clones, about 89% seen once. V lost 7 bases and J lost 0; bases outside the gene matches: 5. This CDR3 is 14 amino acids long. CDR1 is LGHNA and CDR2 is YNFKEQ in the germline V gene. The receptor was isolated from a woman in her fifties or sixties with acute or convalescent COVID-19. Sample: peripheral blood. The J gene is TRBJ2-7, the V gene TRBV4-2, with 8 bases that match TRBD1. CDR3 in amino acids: CASTQGQDSYEQYF. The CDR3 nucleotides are TGTGCCAGCACCCAGGGACAGGACTCCTACGAGCAGTACTTC.